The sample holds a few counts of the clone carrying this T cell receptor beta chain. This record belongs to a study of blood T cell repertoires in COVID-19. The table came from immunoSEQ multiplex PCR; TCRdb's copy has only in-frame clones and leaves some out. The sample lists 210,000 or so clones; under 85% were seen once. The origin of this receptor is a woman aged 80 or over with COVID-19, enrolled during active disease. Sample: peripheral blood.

In nucleotides, the CDR3 is TGTGCCAGCAGCTTGGGGACAGGGGGCACTGAAGCTTTCTTT. It encodes CASSLGTGGTEAFF. The rearrangement links TRBV5-5 to TRBJ1-1; 10 bases align to TRBD1. CDR3 size: 14 residues. V lost 0 bases and J lost 4; bases outside the gene matches: 0. Looked up from germline, CDR1 is SGHKS and CDR2 is YYEKEE (reference sequence).